This TCR beta chain derives from a study of response to subunit inactivated influenza vaccine. Many counts were recorded for this clonotype. Its antigen remains unidentified. TCRdb processed the RT-PCR reads anew with MiXCR; each CDR3 protein has one entry. This repertoire shows around 190,000 distinct CDR3 sequences, 13% to 15% found once; its top ten account for under 30%. General study results and limits: Each seasonal flu vaccination may recruit only limited new T cells, authors suggested.

V lost 3 bases and J 3 bases, leaving 9 bases between the germline ends. Germline assignment: CDR1 MNHEY and CDR2 SMNVEV (reference sequence). There are 13 residues in the CDR3. The chain recombines TRBV27 with TRBJ2-7; D remains ambiguous. Material: CD8+ T cells sorted from PBMCs, obtained roughly 5 days after vaccination. This TCR derives from a man aged 45-65 years who received an inactivated influenza vaccine. The CDR3 nucleotides read TGTGCCAGCAGTTTGAGCCCGAGCTACGAGCAGTACTTC. This encodes CASSLSPSYEQYF.